Listed here are 21 T cell receptor beta chains from one sample, sequenced in a study of memory CD8 T cells in hepatitis C reinfection. Sample time point: pre-reinfection, 55 to 20 weeks before reinfection detection. No in vitro expansion preceded TCR sequencing of the sorted cells. Generated by immunoSEQ multiplex PCR, the TCRdb table keeps only in-frame clones and is missing some. The sample includes approximately 51,000 clones, 89% of them seen just once. The material sequenced was naive CD8+ T cells sorted from blood. These receptors came from a man aged 18 to 29 with hepatitis C virus infection.

This chain uses TRBV29-1 with TRBJ2-6; D gene unclear. V lost 3 bases to trimming and J lost 2 bases, with 5 bases between them. Germline CDR1 and CDR2: SQVTM and ANQGSEA. The CDR3 is 13 residues long. The CDR3 coding sequence is TGCAGCGTTGATGAGACTGGGGCCAACGTCCTGACTTTC. Translating gives CSVDETGANVLTF. The variable domain in full, completed from reference TRBV29-1 and TRBJ2-6, reads SAVISQKPSRDICQRGTSLTIQCQVDSQVTMMFWYRQQPGQSLTLIATANQGSEATYESGFVIDKFPISRPNLTFSTLTVSNMSPEDSSIYLCSVDETGANVLTFGAGSRLTVL.

The rearrangement uses TRBV11-2 and TRBJ2-1; 10 bases are a match to TRBD2. CDR3 length: 15 amino acids. The germline CDR1 and CDR2 sequences are SGHAT and FQNNGV. Germline trimming cut 6 bases from V and 8 bases from J; bases unmatched to any gene: 10. Written as DNA, the CDR3 is TGTGCCAGCAGGCCCACTAGCGGGGTTAGCGATGAGCAGTTCTTC. As protein: CASRPTSGVSDEQFF.

The count of this clone is one. The chain employs TRBV4-1 and TRBJ2-7; 13 nucleotides agree with TRBD2. Germline V gene sequence: CDR1 MGHRA, CDR2 YSYEKL. V gave up 4 bases and J gave up 4 bases; unmatched junction bases: 4. The CDR3 loop spans 15 amino acids. CDR3 sequence reads: CASSLGLAGTYEQYF. In DNA, the CDR3 is TGCGCCAGCAGCCTGGGACTAGCGGGAACATACGAGCAGTACTTC.

This chain links TRBV9 with TRBJ1-3; no clear D gene. The CDR3 is 14 residues long. Germline-derived CDR1 and CDR2 are SGDLS and YYNGEE. V was shortened by 5 bases and J by 0 bases, with 9 bases between the two germline ends. The CDR3 region is CASSTGYSGNTIYF. The CDR3 DNA sequence: TGTGCCAGCAGTACGGGGTACTCTGGAAACACCATATATTTT.

This clone has a single count. The V and J genes are TRBV6-5 and TRBJ1-1; D is ambiguous. The ends were cut back, 0 bases at V and 7 bases at J, with 9 bases in the middle. The CDR3 is 13 residues long. Germline CDR1 and CDR2: MNHEY and SVGAGI. CDR3 region: CASSYSTGSEAFF. CDR3 nucleotide sequence: TGTGCCAGCAGTTACTCGACGGGGAGTGAAGCTTTCTTT.

The chain employs TRBV4-1 and TRBJ2-7; TRBD1 matches at 9 bases. Losses at the gene ends were 1 base for V and 0 bases for J; bases not matched to a gene: 1. Germline CDR1 is MGHRA and CDR2 is YSYEKL. CDR3 size: 15 residues. This CDR3 reads CASSQGGQGSYEQYF. The CDR3 region has the DNA TGCGCCAGCAGCCAAGGGGGACAGGGCTCCTACGAGCAGTACTTC.

The rearrangement uses TRBV29-1 and TRBJ2-5; unclear D gene. V lost 7 bases, J lost 5 bases, and 20 bases lay in between. The CDR3 is 14 residues long. Looked up from germline, CDR1 is SQVTM and CDR2 is ANQGSEA. Written as DNA, the CDR3 is TGCAGCGCCCTCCCCAAGGCGGTCGAGGAGACCCAGTACTTC. Translation: CSALPKAVEETQYF. The full variable domain, its missing parts supplied by reference TRBV29-1 and TRBJ2-5, is SAVISQKPSRDICQRGTSLTIQCQVDSQVTMMFWYRQQPGQSLTLIATANQGSEATYESGFVIDKFPISRPNLTFSTLTVSNMSPEDSSIYLCSALPKAVEETQYFGPGTRLLVL.

The chain couples TRBV4-1 to TRBJ1-4; D gene unclear. There are 15 residues in the CDR3. V lost 4 bases and J lost 0, with 9 bases in between. Germline V CDR1 and CDR2: MGHRA, YSYEKL. The CDR3 region has the DNA TGCGCCAGCAGCCCCCAGACTGCAACTAATGAAAAACTGTTTTTT. Encoded protein: CASSPQTATNEKLFF.

This clone was seen a single time. The chain joins TRBV18 to TRBJ2-1; 8 bases align to TRBD1. The CDR3 is 16 residues long. The junction had 7 bases not matched to a gene; V was cut back by 4 bases and J by 2 bases. CDR1 is KGHSH and CDR2 is LQKENI in the germline V gene. CDR3: CASSHSGTGTYNEQFF. CDR3 sequence (DNA): TGTGCCAGCTCACACTCCGGGACAGGAACCTACAATGAGCAGTTCTTC.

The chain links TRBV7-8 to TRBJ2-2, with 9 bases matching TRBD1. CDR3 length equals 21 residues. Trimming took 5 bases from V and 4 from J; bases not matched to a gene: 23. CDR1 SGHVS and CDR2 FQNEAQ come from the germline V gene. CDR3 amino acids: CASSRPRRDRVPVGGTGELFF. DNA of the CDR3: TGTGCCAGCAGCCGCCCCCGACGGGACAGGGTCCCCGTGGGGGGCACCGGGGAGCTGTTTTTT. Based on the CDR3 plus reference TRBV7-8 and TRBJ2-2, the full variable domain is GAGVSQSPRYKVAKRGQDVALRCDPISGHVSLFWYQQALGQGPEFLTYFQNEAQLDKSGLPSDRFFAERPEGSVSTLKIQRTQQEDSAVYLCASSRPRRDRVPVGGTGELFFGEGSRLTVL.

This chain connects TRBV9 to TRBJ2-1, with TRBD2 matching 14 bases. V was clipped by 0 bases and J by 8 bases; unmatched bases: 1. The CDR3 totals 15 residues. The germline gives CDR1 SGDLS, CDR2 YYNGEE. In nucleotides, the CDR3 is TGTGCCAGCAGCGTAGTGGGACTAGCGGGAGATGAGCAGTTCTTC. Protein product: CASSVVGLAGDEQFF.

This clone was counted a single time. The rearrangement uses TRBV28 and TRBJ2-6, with D maybe TRBD2 (6 bases). Germline V gene lookup returns CDR1 MDHEN and CDR2 SYDVKM. There are 17 residues in the CDR3. Between the trimmed V and J ends, which lost 3 bases and 0 bases, there was a span of 12 bases. The CDR3 nucleotides read TGTGCCAGCAGTTTGACGGGACTCTCCTCTGGGGCCAACGTCCTGACTTTC. Translation: CASSLTGLSSGANVLTF. Variable domain in full (rest from reference TRBV28 and TRBJ2-6): DVKVTQSSRYLVKRTGEKVFLECVQDMDHENMFWYRQDPGLGLRLIYFSYDVKMKEKGDIPEGYSVSREKKERFSLILESASTNQTSMYLCASSLTGLSSGANVLTFGAGSRLTVL.

The V and J genes are TRBV7-2 and TRBJ2-5; 12 nucleotides line up with TRBD2. There are 17 residues in the CDR3. J gave up 5 bases and V 5 bases, and 12 bases lay outside the gene matches. Per the germline V gene, CDR1 is SGHTA and CDR2 is FQGNSA. The CDR3 DNA reads as TGTGCCAGCAGCCGGACAGTACCCCTAGCGGGGGGGGAGACCCAGTACTTC. Translating it yields CASSRTVPLAGGETQYF.

The V call is TRBV4-1, the J call TRBJ2-7; 7 bases are shared with TRBD1. V dropped 4 bases and J dropped 2; count of bases not matched to a gene: 5. There are 14 residues in the CDR3. The V gene's germline CDR1 is MGHRA and CDR2 YSYEKL. As DNA, the CDR3 is TGCGCCAGCAGCCCGGACAGGTGGACCTACGAGCAGTACTTC. Translated: CASSPDRWTYEQYF.

This clone was recorded only once. The chain combines TRBV9 with TRBJ1-1, with 7 positions matching TRBD1. This CDR3 contains 15 residues. V gave up 3 bases and J gave up 6 bases; unmatched junction bases: 11. Germline loops: CDR1 SGDLS, CDR2 YYNGEE. The CDR3 reads CASSGEDRVIAEAFF. CDR3 DNA sequence: TGTGCCAGCAGCGGAGAAGACAGGGTCATCGCTGAAGCTTTCTTT.

This clone is a singleton in its sample. The chain couples TRBV19 to TRBJ2-1, with TRBD2 matching 13 bases. Per germline, CDR1 LNHDA and CDR2 SQIVND (reference sequence). The CDR3 totals 17 residues. V gave up 4 bases and J gave up 0 bases; unmatched junction bases: 3. This CDR3 is CASSRTSGRYSYNEQFF. The CDR3 nucleotides read TGTGCCAGTAGTAGGACTAGCGGGAGATACTCCTACAATGAGCAGTTCTTC.

The rearrangement uses TRBV7-9 and TRBJ1-3; D is unresolved. Between the trimmed V and J ends, which lost 0 bases and 0 bases, there was a span of 9 bases. The CDR3 spans 16 residues. CDR1 and CDR2 from the germline V gene are SEHNR and FQNEAQ (reference sequence). CDR3 bases: TGTGCCAGCAGCTTAGCGGTCGTGAGCTCTGGAAACACCATATATTTT. Encoded protein: CASSLAVVSSGNTIYF. Full variable domain (remainder filled in from reference TRBV7-9 and TRBJ1-3): DTGVSQNPRHKITKRGQNVTFRCDPISEHNRLYWYRQTLGQGPEFLTYFQNEAQLEKSRLLSDRFSAERPKGSFSTLEIQRTEQGDSAMYLCASSLAVVSSGNTIYFGEGSWLTVV.

The gene calls are TRBV2 and TRBJ2-7; TRBD2 might be the D (5 bases). Trimming pared 0 bases from V and 1 base from J, leaving 7 bases between. The CDR3 covers 14 residues. The germline gives CDR1 SNHLY, CDR2 FYNNEI. This CDR3 reads CASSEAGGSYEQYF. The CDR3 coding sequence is TGTGCCAGCAGTGAAGCTGGAGGATCCTACGAGCAGTACTTC. Based on the CDR3 plus reference TRBV2 and TRBJ2-7, the full variable domain is EPEVTQTPSHQVTQMGQEVILRCVPISNHLYFYWYRQILGQKVEFLVSFYNNEISEKSEIFDDQFSVERPDGSNFTLKIRSTKLEDSAMYFCASSEAGGSYEQYFGPGTRLTVT.

The rearrangement links TRBV19 to TRBJ2-3, with 10 nucleotides matching TRBD2. The germline CDR1 and CDR2 sequences are LNHDA and SQIVND (reference sequence). The V gene end was trimmed by 4 bases and the J gene end by 3 bases; junction bases not matched to a gene: 7. The CDR3 covers 16 residues. DNA of the CDR3: TGTGCCAGTAGTACCCTGAGCGGGGGGGCAACAGATACGCAGTATTTT. Its translation: CASSTLSGGATDTQYF.

V is TRBV4-3 and J is TRBJ1-1; 7 bases are shared with TRBD1. CDR1 and CDR2 (germline): LGHNA, YSLEER. The CDR3 is 14 amino acids. Trimming at V came to 5 bases and at J to 3 bases, leaving 6 bases not matched to a gene. The CDR3 nucleotides are TGCGCCAGCAGCGCCGGGACAGCGGACACTGAAGCTTTCTTT. Amino acids: CASSAGTADTEAFF.

This clone was counted a single time. The CDR3 loop reads CASGPGGSTDTQYF. CDR3 sequence (DNA): TGTGCCAGCGGCCCAGGGGGTAGCACAGATACGCAGTATTTT. V gene TRBV6-5 combines with J gene TRBJ2-3; 7 positions match TRBD1. The CDR3 loop spans 14 amino acids. The germline CDR1 and CDR2 sequences are MNHEY and SVGAGI. The junction had 5 bases not matched to a gene; V was cut back by 8 bases and J by 0 bases.